These T cell receptor beta chains were read from a single sample in a study of T-cell reconstitution after alpha-beta-depleted transplantation in children. TCRdb called the PCR reads again in MiXCR, with one record for every CDR3 protein. The sample has around 600,000 distinct CDR3 sequences; over 9.5% are singletons. This material consisted of PBMCs from the stem cell graft donor, taken from the stem cell graft. These receptors all come from a human donor who donated a stem cell graft to a child with acute myeloid leukemia. CDR3s leave out the opening cysteine and the closing phenylalanine or tryptophan.

j_gene: TRBJ2-7
v_gene: TRBV4-3
CDR3aa: ASSPDPSAYEQY

j_gene: TRBJ2-1
v_gene: TRBV5-1
CDR3aa: ASKGLVIGNEQF

j_gene: TRBJ2-7
v_gene: TRBV20-1
CDR3aa: SASISGGPLEQY

j_gene: TRBJ2-3
v_gene: TRBV29-1
CDR3aa: SAVSGGLRY

j_gene: TRBJ1-1
v_gene: TRBV6-5
CDR3aa: ASSYPPGRLNTEAF

j_gene: TRBJ2-1
v_gene: TRBV7-2
CDR3aa: ASSVILSGSTRNEQF

j_gene: TRBJ1-1
v_gene: TRBV10-3
CDR3aa: AISGGTGRTEAF

j_gene: TRBJ2-1
v_gene: TRBV7-2
CDR3aa: ASSPRGRGSYNEQF

j_gene: TRBJ1-1
v_gene: TRBV6-2/TRBV6-3
CDR3aa: ASSQPGPGPAF

j_gene: TRBJ1-3
v_gene: TRBV20-1
CDR3aa: SASDRVANTIY

j_gene: TRBJ1-5
v_gene: TRBV4-3
CDR3aa: ASSPSGLRPEPQH

j_gene: TRBJ1-1
v_gene: TRBV30
CDR3aa: AWSPREEAF

j_gene: TRBJ2-3
v_gene: TRBV21-1
CDR3aa: ASSKVIIKTGGIPDTQY

j_gene: TRBJ2-1
v_gene: TRBV20-1
CDR3aa: SARDTGTTTPYEQF

j_gene: TRBJ2-1
v_gene: TRBV30
CDR3aa: AWSQSGYSYNEQF

j_gene: TRBJ1-1
v_gene: TRBV29-1
CDR3aa: SVERGGTEAF

j_gene: TRBJ1-1
v_gene: TRBV6-2/TRBV6-3
CDR3aa: ASSYRAAMNTEAF

j_gene: TRBJ1-1
v_gene: TRBV7-2
CDR3aa: ASSLVRGESEAF

j_gene: TRBJ2-3
v_gene: TRBV4-2
CDR3aa: ASSQDYRTSTDTQY

j_gene: TRBJ2-1
v_gene: TRBV14
CDR3aa: ASSQGGTSSHEQF

j_gene: TRBJ2-1
v_gene: TRBV5-6
CDR3aa: ASSVPGLAGGHNEQF

j_gene: TRBJ2-7
v_gene: TRBV29-1
CDR3aa: SVVGQTAYEQY

j_gene: TRBJ1-5
v_gene: TRBV30
CDR3aa: AWSVREGQPQH

j_gene: TRBJ1-5
v_gene: TRBV12-3/TRBV12-4
CDR3aa: AISLARGQGRLLNQPQH

j_gene: TRBJ2-4
v_gene: TRBV6-2/TRBV6-3
CDR3aa: ASSLAVDIQY

j_gene: TRBJ1-2
v_gene: TRBV27
CDR3aa: ASSLKARADGYT

j_gene: TRBJ1-6
v_gene: TRBV7-2
CDR3aa: ASSTIGGSSYNSPLH

j_gene: TRBJ2-3
v_gene: TRBV7-2
CDR3aa: ASSSSGRDTDTQY

j_gene: TRBJ2-7
v_gene: TRBV5-4
CDR3aa: ASSQAGGPSYEQY

j_gene: TRBJ1-5
v_gene: TRBV28
CDR3aa: ASTNPRGRNQPQH

j_gene: TRBJ2-1
v_gene: TRBV20-1
CDR3aa: SAPIARGKDEQF

j_gene: TRBJ2-7
v_gene: TRBV6-2/TRBV6-3
CDR3aa: AIAGTGGLYEQY

j_gene: TRBJ2-5
v_gene: TRBV27
CDR3aa: ASSLSWERSETQY

j_gene: TRBJ2-3
v_gene: TRBV6-4
CDR3aa: ASSGRTSTDTQY

j_gene: TRBJ1-1
v_gene: TRBV29-1
CDR3aa: SVDEGDTEAF

j_gene: TRBJ2-1
v_gene: TRBV7-2
CDR3aa: ASSLVGRSEQF

j_gene: TRBJ1-1
v_gene: TRBV27
CDR3aa: ASSSRRMGDEAF

j_gene: TRBJ1-6
v_gene: TRBV7-2
CDR3aa: ASSLEVGGDSPLH

j_gene: TRBJ2-5
v_gene: TRBV24-1
CDR3aa: ATSDPTSGKETQY

j_gene: TRBJ1-1
v_gene: TRBV20-1
CDR3aa: SARGFDSKGTEAF

j_gene: TRBJ1-5
v_gene: TRBV5-5
CDR3aa: ASSLATGSNQPQH

j_gene: TRBJ2-3
v_gene: TRBV20-1
CDR3aa: SARSREWTDTQY

j_gene: TRBJ2-1
v_gene: TRBV10-2
CDR3aa: ASSVAGADNEQF

j_gene: TRBJ2-2
v_gene: TRBV12-3/TRBV12-4
CDR3aa: ASSLQMGTGELF

j_gene: TRBJ1-4
v_gene: TRBV29-1
CDR3aa: SVEDPGTVF

j_gene: TRBJ2-3
v_gene: TRBV10-3
CDR3aa: AIKQLAGGTDTQY

j_gene: TRBJ2-3
v_gene: TRBV28
CDR3aa: ASSPQGRGSSYETSTDTQY

j_gene: TRBJ2-3
v_gene: TRBV20-1
CDR3aa: SALQWAGSRFTDTQY

j_gene: TRBJ2-7
v_gene: TRBV29-1
CDR3aa: SVGQGARYEQY

j_gene: TRBJ1-1
v_gene: TRBV27
CDR3aa: ASSLGTGETEAF

j_gene: TRBJ2-5
v_gene: TRBV7-2
CDR3aa: ASSLARNRGETQY

j_gene: TRBJ1-5
v_gene: TRBV28
CDR3aa: ASSLPPRVRSNQPQH

j_gene: TRBJ2-3
v_gene: TRBV6-5
CDR3aa: ASSYGGMGTDTQY

j_gene: TRBJ2-1
v_gene: TRBV27
CDR3aa: ASSILSGRARNEQF

j_gene: TRBJ1-3
v_gene: TRBV10-3
CDR3aa: AISESRGSGNTIY

j_gene: TRBJ2-3
v_gene: TRBV28
CDR3aa: ASTPGGIAGLTDTQY

j_gene: TRBJ2-1
v_gene: TRBV9
CDR3aa: ASSVEPGSSYNEQF

j_gene: TRBJ2-7
v_gene: TRBV7-9
CDR3aa: ASSLVGQPAYEQY

j_gene: TRBJ2-2
v_gene: TRBV28
CDR3aa: ASSLSTGELF

j_gene: TRBJ2-3
v_gene: TRBV24-1
CDR3aa: ATGTNTDTQY